A selection of T cell receptor beta chains follows, all from one sample in a study of Tregs in tolerant kidney transplant recipients. Their antigens are not known. TCRdb keeps only in-frame clones here, not all; method: immunoSEQ multiplex PCR. The sample contains about 31,000 clones, approximately 80% of which appear only once. Source material: Tregs from blood cultured with allogeneic cells. The origin of the receptors is a human donor in good health. The CDR3 runs from the conserved cysteine through the conserved F or W. D genes are given only for firm matches. Clone size appears in some rows only: once, few, many, or a class for an expanded clone.

DNA,CDR3,D,J,V,size
TGCAGCGTTGGATCCGGCCCTCTCATGTACAATGAGCAGTTCTTC,CSVGSGPLMYNEQFF,.,TRBJ2-1,TRBV29-1,.
TGTGCCAGCAGCAAGAGACAGGGAAGAGGGGAAGGTAATGAGCAGTTCTTC,CASSKRQGRGEGNEQFF,TRBD1,TRBJ2-1,TRBV7-2,.
TGCGCCAGCAGCCAAGTGCACAGCTTCAATCAGCCCCAGCATTTT,CASSQVHSFNQPQHF,.,TRBJ1-5,TRBV4-1,few
TGTGCCAGCAGCCTCGGGGACAGGGCAAAGTACTTC,CASSLGDRAKYF,TRBD1,TRBJ2-4,TRBV7-9,.
TGCGCCAGCAGCTTGGGGCTTACAGGGAACTATGGCTACACCTTC,CASSLGLTGNYGYTF,.,TRBJ1-2,TRBV5-1,.
TGTGCCATCAGTGCTGTCAGGGGTGAGCAGCCCCAGCATTTT,CAISAVRGEQPQHF,.,TRBJ1-5,TRBV10-3,.
TGTGCCAGCAGCTCAAACAGGGTGCAGGCTCGAACCCCCTATTTT,CASSSNRVQARTPYF,.,TRBJ1-3,TRBV7-9,.
TGTGCCAGCAGTTCCTGGCAGCGCTACGAGCAGTACTTC,CASSSWQRYEQYF,.,TRBJ2-7,TRBV6-6,.
TGTGCCAGCAGTTCGAGCCGGGACAGGGGTAATCAAAAACTGTTTTTT,CASSSSRDRGNQKLFF,TRBD1,TRBJ1-4,TRBV6-5,few
TGTGCCAGCAGTGAATCTGCCCTTAGGGAGCAGTACTTC,CASSESALREQYF,.,TRBJ2-7,TRBV25-1,.
TGTGCCAGCTCACCAAACAGTGGGAACACTGAAGCTTTCTTT,CASSPNSGNTEAFF,.,TRBJ1-1,TRBV18,.
TGTGCCAGTCGATCGGGAGGTAGCACAGATACGCAGTATTTT,CASRSGGSTDTQYF,TRBD2,TRBJ2-3,TRBV19,.
TGTGCCAGCAGCTTTAGGGGACTAGCGGGGAATCGGGATACGCAGTATTTT,CASSFRGLAGNRDTQYF,TRBD2,TRBJ2-3,TRBV7-3,.
TGTGCCAGCAGCCTGATGGGAGGCTACACCTTC,CASSLMGGYTF,.,TRBJ1-2,TRBV7-9,.
TGCGCCAGCAGCTTGGTTTCAGCCGCAGGCTATGGCTACACCTTC,CASSLVSAAGYGYTF,.,TRBJ1-2,TRBV5-1,.
TGTGCCAGCAGTGCACAGGGAGGTACTGAAGCTTTCTTT,CASSAQGGTEAFF,.,TRBJ1-1,TRBV6-4,.
TGTGCCTGGAGTGTACTGGGGTCAGATACGCAGTATTTT,CAWSVLGSDTQYF,.,TRBJ2-3,TRBV30,once
TGTGCCAGCAGCTTAATGTTAGCGGGTACCTACGAGCAGTACTTC,CASSLMLAGTYEQYF,TRBD2,TRBJ2-7,TRBV7-3,.
TGTGCCATTCGGCGGGAAACCGGGGAGCTGTTTTTT,CAIRRETGELFF,.,TRBJ2-2,TRBV6-5,.
TGTGCCAGCAGCTTGACAGGGAAGGGTTTAGGTGGCTACACCTTC,CASSLTGKGLGGYTF,TRBD1,TRBJ1-2,TRBV27,.
TGTGCCACCAGCAGAGGGAAGGCAGGGATAGCTTTCTTT,CATSRGKAGIAFF,.,TRBJ1-1,TRBV15,.
TGTGCCAGCAGCTTCCACCACCGGGACAGGGGGCAGCTACATCAGCCCCAGCATTTT,CASSFHHRDRGQLHQPQHF,TRBD1,TRBJ1-5,TRBV7-9,.
TGTGCCAGCAGCTTGGATGGCGGGAGTAACACCGGGGAGCTGTTTTTT,CASSLDGGSNTGELFF,TRBD2,TRBJ2-2,TRBV5-5,few
TGCGCCAGCAGCAACGACCCAGAGGCTACAGATACGCAGTATTTT,CASSNDPEATDTQYF,.,TRBJ2-3,TRBV5-1,.
TGTGCCAGCAGCCAAGGCCTAACCCACAGGTTCGAGTGGTACGAGCAGTACTTC,CASSQGLTHRFEWYEQYF,.,TRBJ2-7,TRBV4-2,.
TGTGCCAGCGCCACGGGGACGGGTAATCAGCCCCAGCATTTT,CASATGTGNQPQHF,.,TRBJ1-5,TRBV6-6,.
TGTGCCAGCAGCCAAGTGGAAAGAGCCTACGAGCAGTACTTC,CASSQVERAYEQYF,.,TRBJ2-7,TRBV4-2,.
TGCGCCAGCAGCTTGGCGGGGGGGCAAGAGACCCAGTACTTC,CASSLAGGQETQYF,TRBD2,TRBJ2-5,TRBV5-1,few
TGTGCCAGCAGTGAGACGAGGAAAAAGCCAAATCAGCCCCAGCATTTT,CASSETRKKPNQPQHF,.,TRBJ1-5,TRBV2,.
TGTGCCAGCAGCCCCCGAGACAGCCCCGGGAGAGGCTATGGCTACACCTTC,CASSPRDSPGRGYGYTF,.,TRBJ1-2,TRBV14,.
TGCGCCAGCAGCTTGGAGGGGACAGGCCCCTACGAGCAGTACTTC,CASSLEGTGPYEQYF,TRBD1,TRBJ2-7,TRBV5-1,.
TGTGCCAGTAGGAAGACTAGCGGGAGAGGGACCGGGGAGCTGTTTTTT,CASRKTSGRGTGELFF,TRBD2,TRBJ2-2,TRBV19,.
TGTGCCAGCTCACGTTTGGGTACTTATGGCTACACCTTC,CASSRLGTYGYTF,.,TRBJ1-2,TRBV18,.
TGTGCCAGCAGCGAGGAGACAGGTCCGGAGGAGACCCAGTACTTC,CASSEETGPEETQYF,.,TRBJ2-5,TRBV9,.
TGTGCCAGCAGCCCCCTCCGGCAGGGGGCTTCCTGGGGGGGGGAGCTGTTTTTT,CASSPLRQGASWGGELFF,.,TRBJ2-2,TRBV21-1,.
TGTGCCAGCAGTTACTACGGGGGTAATTCACCCCTCCACTTT,CASSYYGGNSPLHF,.,TRBJ1-6,TRBV6-5,medium-sized
TGTGCCAGCAGCCTCAGGGGGCTCTCCTACAATGAGCAGTTCTTC,CASSLRGLSYNEQFF,TRBD1,TRBJ2-1,TRBV7-8,.
TGTGCCATCAGTGAGTCCAGAAGCGCTGAAGCTTTCTTT,CAISESRSAEAFF,.,TRBJ1-1,TRBV10-3,.
TGTGCCAGTAGTATGGGCCCGGGGACCAATCAGCCCCAGCATTTT,CASSMGPGTNQPQHF,.,TRBJ1-5,TRBV19,.
TGCGCCAGCAGCTGGAGGACTAGCGGGGATACGCAGTATTTT,CASSWRTSGDTQYF,TRBD2,TRBJ2-3,TRBV5-1,once
TGTGCCAGCAGCTTCGGCGGGGGGGCCTCGCCAACTAATGAAAAACTGTTTTTT,CASSFGGGASPTNEKLFF,.,TRBJ1-4,TRBV7-2,.
TGCAGCGTTGAAGAGACAGAATACAATGAGCAGTTCTTC,CSVEETEYNEQFF,.,TRBJ2-1,TRBV29-1,once
TGTGCCAGTAGAGCGGGAGGCACAGATACGCAGTATTTT,CASRAGGTDTQYF,TRBD2,TRBJ2-3,TRBV19,.
TGTGCCGGCGCGGCCCGGGGTGGGCAGTATTTT,CAGAARGGQYF,.,TRBJ2-3,TRBV2,.
TGTGCCAGCAGCGTACTACAGGCAGGTTTATATGGCTACACCTTC,CASSVLQAGLYGYTF,.,TRBJ1-2,TRBV9,once
TGTGCCAGCAGCTCCCGAGAGACCCAGTACTTC,CASSSRETQYF,.,TRBJ2-5,TRBV2,few
TGCGCCAGCAGCTTTACGGGAGGCAATCAGCCCCAGCATTTT,CASSFTGGNQPQHF,.,TRBJ1-5,TRBV5-1,.
TGTGCCAGCAGCCGGGACACAGAGACCCAGTACTTC,CASSRDTETQYF,.,TRBJ2-5,TRBV7-2,.
TGTGCCAGCAGCACCCGCAGCGGACAGGGAGGCAATGAGCAGTTCTTC,CASSTRSGQGGNEQFF,TRBD1,TRBJ2-1,TRBV11-3,.
TGTGCCAGCAGTGAGACTCAAGGAGGGACCCAGTACTTC,CASSETQGGTQYF,.,TRBJ2-5,TRBV2,once